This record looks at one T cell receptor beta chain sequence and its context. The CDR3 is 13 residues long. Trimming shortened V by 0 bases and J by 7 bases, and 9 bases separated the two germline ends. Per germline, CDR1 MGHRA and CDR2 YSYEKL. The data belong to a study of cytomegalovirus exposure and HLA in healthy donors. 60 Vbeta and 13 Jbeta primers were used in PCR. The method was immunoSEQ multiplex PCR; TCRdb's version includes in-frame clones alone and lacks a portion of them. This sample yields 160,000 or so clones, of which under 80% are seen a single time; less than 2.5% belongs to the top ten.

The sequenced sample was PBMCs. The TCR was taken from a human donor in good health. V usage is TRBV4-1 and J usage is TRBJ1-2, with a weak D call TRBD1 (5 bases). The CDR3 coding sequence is TGCGCCAGCAGCCAAGAGACAGACCTTGGCTACACCTTC. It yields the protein CASSQETDLGYTF.